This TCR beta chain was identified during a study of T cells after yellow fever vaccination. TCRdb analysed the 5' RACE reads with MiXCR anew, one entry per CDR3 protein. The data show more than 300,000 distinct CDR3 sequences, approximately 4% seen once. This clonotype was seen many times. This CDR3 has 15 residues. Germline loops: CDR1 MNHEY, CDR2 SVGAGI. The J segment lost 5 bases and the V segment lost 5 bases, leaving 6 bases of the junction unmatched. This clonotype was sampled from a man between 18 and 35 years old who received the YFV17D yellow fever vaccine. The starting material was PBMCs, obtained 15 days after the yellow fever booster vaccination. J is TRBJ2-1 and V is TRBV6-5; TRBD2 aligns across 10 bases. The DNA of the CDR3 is TGTGCCAGCAGTCCAGCGGGGGGGAAAAACAATGAGCAGTTCTTC. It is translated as CASSPAGGKNNEQFF.